The 32 T cell receptor beta chains given below trace back to one sample, sequenced in a study of regulatory T cells in long-lasting Graves disease. Indicated time point: newly diagnosed GD, antithyroid drugs for less than 3 months. The authors made the TCR library using RNA they extracted from PBMCs. Assembly of TCR beta libraries relied on iRepertoire HTBI primers together with Arm-PCR of CDR3 regions. Each CDR3 protein is one row after TCRdb ran MiXCR on the multiplex PCR reads. In the table there are some 450,000 distinct CDR3 sequences, roughly 15% of which are singletons. This same sample was also part of a study on T cells in Graves' hyperthyroidism and ophthalmopathy.

The sample here was peripheral blood mononuclear cells (PBMCs), taken at new diagnosis, from a patient treated with antithyroid drugs. The source of these receptors is a woman aged 25 to 39 with Graves disease.

The V gene is TRBV6-1, the J gene TRBJ1-6; 7 positions match TRBD1. CDR3 size: 16 residues. With V trimmed by 0 bases and J by 7 bases, 6 bases remained unmatched. CDR1 and CDR2 (germline): MNHNS, SASEGT. The CDR3 reads CASSEAQGLRNSPLHF. The CDR3, as DNA: TGTGCCAGCAGTGAAGCACAGGGGTTGCGGAATTCACCCCTCCACTTT.

The J gene is TRBJ2-1, the V gene TRBV4-3; 7 bases match TRBD1. The CDR3 loop spans 15 amino acids. Trimming cost V 4 bases and J 12 bases; bases outside gene matches: 15. Germline CDR1 reads LGHNA; CDR2 reads YSLEER. The CDR3 reads CASSLNLGQRKGQFF. In DNA form, the CDR3 reads TGCGCCAGCAGCCTCAACCTGGGACAGAGAAAGGGGCAGTTCTTC.

This clonotype was seen repeatedly, ten times or more. V usage is TRBV5-1 and J usage is TRBJ2-3, with a possible D match to TRBD2 (6 bases). This CDR3 comprises 14 residues. Trimming took off 4 bases at V and 6 bases at J, with 15 bases between the two ends. From germline, CDR1 is SGHRS and CDR2 YFSETQ. In DNA, the CDR3 is TGCGCCAGCAGCATAGGGACTGGCATGGATACGCAGTATTTT. Encoded protein: CASSIGTGMDTQYF. Combining the CDR3 with reference TRBV5-1 and TRBJ2-3 gives the whole variable domain KAGVTQTPRYLIKTRGQQVTLSCSPISGHRSVSWYQQTPGQGLQFLFEYFSETQRNKGNFPGRFSGRQFSNSRSEMNVSTLELGDSALYLCASSIGTGMDTQYFGPGTRLTVL.

This clonotype turned up a few times. This chain joins TRBV4-1 and TRBJ2-6, with D unclear. Trimming stripped 0 bases from V and 3 bases from J, with 6 bases between. CDR1 and CDR2 from the germline V gene are MGHRA and YSYEKL. The CDR3 is made up of 15 amino acids. CDR3 in DNA: TGCGCCAGCAGCCAAGAGGTAAATGGGGCCAACGTCCTGACTTTC. This gives the protein CASSQEVNGANVLTF.

The table lists this clonotype with many counts. The rearrangement uses TRBV30 and TRBJ1-1, with D possibly being TRBD1 (5 bases). The CDR3 covers 11 residues. V was trimmed by 2 bases and J by 7 bases, leaving 8 bases between them. The germline V gene encodes CDR1 GTSNPN and CDR2 SVGIG (reference sequence). The DNA of the CDR3 is TGTGCCTGGAGTATGACAGTTGAAGCTTTCTTT. This sequence encodes CAWSMTVEAFF.

This clonotype was seen a few times. The chain employs TRBV28 and TRBJ1-3, with D unclear. Per the germline V gene, CDR1 is MDHEN and CDR2 is SYDVKM. The CDR3 is 13 residues long. The germline V and J ends were trimmed by 8 bases and 0 bases, with 8 bases remaining between them. The CDR3 nucleotides are TGTGCCAGCGGCGGATACTCTGGAAACACCATATATTTT. Protein sequence: CASGGYSGNTIYF.

This clonotype was recorded many times. The rearrangement joins TRBV20-1 to TRBJ2-5, with D perhaps given as TRBD1 or TRBD2 (6 bases each). V lost 5 bases and J lost 1, with 14 bases in between. The CDR3 has 14 residues. CDR1 is DFQATT, CDR2 SNEGSKA, per germline (reference sequence). CDR3 coding DNA: TGCAGTGCTCTAACACAGGGACTCCAAGAGACCCAGTACTTC. Translating it yields CSALTQGLQETQYF.

The chain recombines TRBV19 with TRBJ2-1, with 7 bases lining up with TRBD2. This CDR3 is 15 amino acids long. Germline CDR1 reads LNHDA; CDR2 reads SQIVND (reference sequence). The J segment lost 6 bases and the V segment lost 2 bases, leaving 7 bases of the junction unmatched. The CDR3 here is CASSIRGLAVNEQFF. The CDR3 DNA sequence: TGTGCCAGTAGTATAAGGGGCCTAGCGGTCAATGAGCAGTTCTTC. The full variable domain, rest sourced from reference TRBV19 and TRBJ2-1, is DGGITQSPKYLFRKEGQNVTLSCEQNLNHDAMYWYRQDPGQGLRLIYYSQIVNDFQKGDIAEGYSVSREKKESFPLTVTSAQKNPTAFYLCASSIRGLAVNEQFFGPGTRLTVL.

This clonotype was counted between two and nine times. The rearrangement links TRBV4-1 to TRBJ1-6, with D unresolved. Germline V lookup: CDR1 MGHRA, CDR2 YSYEKL. There are 21 residues in the CDR3. V was clipped by 0 bases and J by 0 bases, with 21 bases between them. The CDR3 region has the DNA TGCGCCAGCAGCCAAGAGGCCGTGGTAAAGAATCCTTTCTCCTATAATTCACCCCTCCACTTT. It translates to CASSQEAVVKNPFSYNSPLHF.

This clonotype occurred many times. The chain carries TRBV19 and TRBJ2-1, with 10 bases fitting TRBD2. The CDR3 sequence is 14 residues long. With 5 bases clipped from V and 9 bases from J, the junction kept 7 bases outside the gene matches. Germline CDR1 reads LNHDA; CDR2 reads SQIVND (reference sequence). CDR3 coding DNA: TGTGCCAGTAGTCCCGGTCTAGCGGGAGCTGAGCAGTTCTTC. Protein product: CASSPGLAGAEQFF.

This clonotype was counted ten times or more. V is TRBV24-1 and J is TRBJ2-1; unclear D gene. Germline CDR1 and CDR2: KGHDR and SFDVKD. With 4 bases removed from V and 2 bases from J, the gap between germline ends came to 11 bases. The CDR3 runs to 15 residues. As DNA, the CDR3 is TGTGCCACCAGTGACAGCCAGTACCCCTACAATGAGCAGTTCTTC. Protein product: CATSDSQYPYNEQFF.

This clonotype was counted ten times or more. The genes are TRBV27 and TRBJ2-7; 14 nucleotides match TRBD2. Trimming removed 5 bases from V and 3 bases from J; junction bases left unmatched: 6. This CDR3 contains 16 residues. In germline, CDR1 is MNHEY, CDR2 SMNVEV (reference sequence). In DNA, the CDR3 is TGTGCCAGCAGTCGGACTAGCGGGAGGTTCTTCTACGAGCAGTACTTC. Amino acid sequence: CASSRTSGRFFYEQYF.

Many counts were recorded for this clonotype. The chain is built from TRBV24-1 and TRBJ1-5; D gene uncertain. Between the trimmed V and J ends, which lost 5 bases and 0 bases, there was a span of 7 bases. This CDR3 has 14 amino acids. The germline gives CDR1 KGHDR, CDR2 SFDVKD. The CDR3 DNA reads TGTGCCACCAGTGCGGGTTATAGCAATCAGCCCCAGCATTTT. It yields the protein CATSAGYSNQPQHF.

This clonotype occurred many times. V and J are TRBV11-2 and TRBJ2-3; TRBD1 is a possible D gene (6 bases). Trimming removed 5 bases at V and 9 bases at J, with 15 bases between. Germline lookup yields CDR1 SGHAT and CDR2 FQNNGV. This CDR3 contains 13 residues. The DNA of the CDR3 is TGTGCCAGCAGCCTACAGGGAATGGGGACGCAGTATTTT. This encodes CASSLQGMGTQYF.

Concerning this clonotype: A much larger clone sits a single nucleotide away, making a read error possible. The rearrangement uses TRBV12-3 or TRBV12-4 and TRBJ1-1; the D gene is possibly TRBD1 (5 bases). The DNA end lines up better with TRBJ2-3; the J call may be wrong. The CDR3 is 12 residues long. In nucleotides, the CDR3 is TGTGCCAGCAGCCCCAGGGCAGATGCGCAGTATTTT. Amino acids: CASSPRADAQYF.

This clonotype occurred many times. The V and J genes are TRBV27 and TRBJ2-7; D is uncertain. The CDR3 spans 16 residues. Germline V lookup: CDR1 MNHEY, CDR2 SMNVEV (reference sequence). V lost 0 bases, J lost 1 base, and 13 bases lay in between. This chain's CDR3 is CASSLSLETISYEQYF. CDR3 coding DNA: TGTGCCAGCAGTTTATCTCTGGAAACCATATCCTACGAGCAGTACTTC.

At least ten counts were recorded for this clonotype. J is TRBJ1-2 and V is TRBV11-2, with no clear D. Germline lookup yields CDR1 SGHAT and CDR2 FQNNGV. Trimming took off 1 base at V and 13 bases at J, with 16 bases between the two ends. This CDR3 comprises 13 residues. The CDR3 loop is CASSLVDSAAPTF. CDR3 nucleotide sequence: TGTGCCAGCAGCTTAGTGGATTCGGCGGCTCCCACCTTC.

This clonotype occurred many times. The rearrangement uses TRBV30 and TRBJ2-7; D gene uncertain. The V gene's germline CDR1 is GTSNPN and CDR2 SVGIG (reference sequence). The CDR3 covers 15 residues. V lost 1 base and J 5 bases, leaving 18 bases between the germline ends. The CDR3 nucleotides are TGTGCCTGGAGTGGAAGCGACCCGGGTCTCCACGAGCAGTACTTC. Translated, it gives CAWSGSDPGLHEQYF.

This clonotype has more than one count but fewer than ten. The CDR3 loop reads CASSRTGTVLSNYGYTF. Here the CDR3 DNA reads TGTGCCAGCAGCCGTACCGGGACAGTTCTCTCTAACTATGGCTACACCTTC. The chain links TRBV7-9 to TRBJ1-2, with 7 bases fitting TRBD1. CDR1 and CDR2 (germline): SEHNR, FQNEAQ (reference sequence). With 5 bases clipped from V and 0 bases from J, the junction kept 12 bases outside the gene matches. The CDR3 is 17 residues long.

Remarks on this clonotype: A read error is possible here, since a much larger clone lies one base away. CDR3 nucleotide sequence: TGTGCCAGCAGTTGCTCGTTGGGCTACACCTTC. This gives the protein CASSCSLGYTF. The chain is built from TRBV6-5 and TRBJ1-2; D uncertain. Looked up from germline, CDR1 is MNHEY and CDR2 is SVGAGI. This CDR3 has 11 residues. The V end was cut by 4 bases, the J end by 8 bases, with 8 bases between.

The chain employs TRBV7-9 and TRBJ2-7; D gene uncertain. V lost 3 bases and J lost 7, with 16 bases in between. The CDR3 contains 14 residues. Looked up from germline, CDR1 is SEHNR and CDR2 is FQNEAQ (reference sequence). The CDR3 loop reads CASSFNPHLEEQYF. The CDR3 DNA reads as TGTGCCAGCAGCTTCAACCCACATCTAGAGGAGCAGTACTTC. Supplemented by reference TRBV7-9 and TRBJ2-7, the full variable domain reads DTGVSQNPRHKITKRGQNVTFRCDPISEHNRLYWYRQTLGQGPEFLTYFQNEAQLEKSRLLSDRFSAERPKGSFSTLEIQRTEQGDSAMYLCASSFNPHLEEQYFGPGTRLTVT.

This clonotype has at least ten counts. This rearrangement joins TRBV18 to TRBJ2-3; D remains unclear. The length of the CDR3 is 14 residues. Germline lookup yields CDR1 KGHSH and CDR2 LQKENI. Deletions cut 0 bases from V and 6 bases from J, with 10 bases between. In nucleotides, the CDR3 is TGTGCCAGCTCACCACCCGGTTTACTGGATACGCAGTATTTT. Translated, it gives CASSPPGLLDTQYF.

This clonotype was observed a handful of times. The chain carries TRBV20-1 and TRBJ2-3; TRBD1 matches 8 bases. Trimming cost V 2 bases and J 2 bases; bases outside gene matches: 18. The CDR3 is 19 residues long. Germline CDR1 reads DFQATT; CDR2 reads SNEGSKA (reference sequence). The CDR3 spells CSARLEVMTGQGPTDTQYF. The CDR3 DNA reads TGCAGTGCTAGACTAGAGGTGATGACAGGACAGGGCCCCACAGATACGCAGTATTTT.

The chain recombines TRBV7-3 with TRBJ2-5; D is perhaps TRBD1 (6 bases). The CDR3 length is 14 residues. Looked up from germline, CDR1 is SGHTA and CDR2 is FQGTGA. V lost 3 bases to trimming and J lost 3 bases, with 11 bases between them. The DNA of the CDR3 is TGTGCCAGCAGCTTCTTGGGACAAAAAGAGACCCAGTACTTC. This encodes CASSFLGQKETQYF. The full variable domain, with the rest looked up from reference TRBV7-3 and TRBJ2-5, is GAGVSQTPSNKVTEKGKYVELRCDPISGHTALYWYRQSLGQGPEFLIYFQGTGAADDSGLPNDRFFAVRPEGSVSTLKIQRTERGDSAVYLCASSFLGQKETQYFGPGTRLLVL.

This clonotype was counted at least ten times. The rearrangement joins TRBV4-1 to TRBJ1-1; a weak D match, TRBD1 (6 bases). The CDR3 has 15 amino acids. V lost 4 bases and J 2 bases, leaving 14 bases between the germline ends. Germline values: CDR1 MGHRA, CDR2 YSYEKL. The CDR3 DNA sequence: TGCGCCAGCAGCCGGACCAGGGGAACTAACACTGAAGCTTTCTTT. Its translation is CASSRTRGTNTEAFF.

This clonotype occurred a few times. The chain uses TRBV29-1 and TRBJ1-1, with 10 bases identical to TRBD1. Trimming removed 6 bases from V and 1 base from J; junction bases left unmatched: 2. From germline, CDR1 is SQVTM and CDR2 ANQGSEA. This CDR3 has 13 amino acids. Written as DNA, the CDR3 is TGCAGCGTGGACAGGGGGTGGAACACTGAAGCTTTCTTT. Residues: CSVDRGWNTEAFF.

This clonotype was recorded a few times. CDR3 residues: CASSEASMGSDTQYF. The CDR3 nucleotides are TGCGCCAGCAGTGAGGCTAGTATGGGCTCAGATACGCAGTATTTT. V and J are TRBV10-2 and TRBJ2-3, with D unresolved. V dropped 2 bases and J dropped 4 bases, with 13 bases sitting between them. CDR3 length: 15 amino acids. Per the germline V gene, CDR1 is WSHSY and CDR2 is SAAADI.

This clonotype has only one observation. Since a much larger clone is just one base distant, this may be a read error. The rearrangement joins TRBV2 to TRBJ1-2; D remains unclear. The CDR3 consists of 12 residues. Trimming left V 8 bases short and J 8 bases short, with 15 bases between. The germline V gene encodes CDR1 SNHLY and CDR2 FYNNEI. Written as DNA, the CDR3 is TGTGCCAGCGGGGAGGCTTGGGAGGGCTACACCTTC. This codes for CASGEAWEGYTF.

This clonotype came up many times. The chain has TRBV18 and TRBJ2-7; D not certain. V lost 3 bases, J lost 6 bases, and 15 bases lay in between. The CDR3 consists of 14 residues. The germline gives CDR1 KGHSH, CDR2 LQKENI. Here the CDR3 DNA reads TGTGCCAGCTCACCCTCCGGGTCCCTCCTCGAGCAGTACTTC. Translation gives CASSPSGSLLEQYF.

This clonotype was detected ten times or more. The chain is built from TRBV10-2 and TRBJ1-1; possibly TRBD1 for D (5 bases). Deletions cut 3 bases from V and 4 bases from J, with 24 bases between. Germline V gene lookup returns CDR1 WSHSY and CDR2 SAAADI. The CDR3 has 18 residues. The CDR3 spells CASSDGGGRRLTSTEAFF. The CDR3 coding sequence is TGCGCCAGCAGTGATGGGGGGGGAAGAAGACTTACGAGCACTGAAGCTTTCTTT.

In its sample, this clonotype was seen many times. J is TRBJ2-7 and V is TRBV11-2, with D perhaps TRBD1 (5 bases). CDR1 and CDR2 from the germline V gene are SGHAT and FQNNGV. Trimming removed 5 bases from V and 2 bases from J, with 16 bases in between. The CDR3 is made up of 15 amino acids. As DNA, the CDR3 is TGTGCCAGCAGCCCCCACACAGGCGCAACCTACGAGCAGTACTTC. Encoded protein: CASSPHTGATYEQYF.

This clonotype was counted a few times. The J gene is TRBJ2-7, the V gene TRBV29-1; D is unresolved. The CDR3 is 12 residues long. Trimming left V 0 bases short and J 4 bases short, with 7 bases between. From germline, CDR1 is SQVTM and CDR2 ANQGSEA. This CDR3 reads CSVEDLGYEQYF. The CDR3 coding sequence is TGCAGCGTTGAAGATCTAGGTTACGAGCAGTACTTC.